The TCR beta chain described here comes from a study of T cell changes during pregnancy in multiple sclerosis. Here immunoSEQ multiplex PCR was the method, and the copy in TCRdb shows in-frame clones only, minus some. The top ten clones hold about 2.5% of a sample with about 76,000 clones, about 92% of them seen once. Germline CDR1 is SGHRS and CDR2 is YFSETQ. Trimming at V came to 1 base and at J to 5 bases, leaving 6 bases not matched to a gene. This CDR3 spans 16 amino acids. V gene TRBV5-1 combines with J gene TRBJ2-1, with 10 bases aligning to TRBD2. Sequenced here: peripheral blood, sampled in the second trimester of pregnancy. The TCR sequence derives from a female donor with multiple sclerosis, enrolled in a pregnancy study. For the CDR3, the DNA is TGCGCCAGCAGCTTGCCCCTAGCGGGGGCCCACAATGAGCAGTTCTTC. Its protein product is CASSLPLAGAHNEQFF.